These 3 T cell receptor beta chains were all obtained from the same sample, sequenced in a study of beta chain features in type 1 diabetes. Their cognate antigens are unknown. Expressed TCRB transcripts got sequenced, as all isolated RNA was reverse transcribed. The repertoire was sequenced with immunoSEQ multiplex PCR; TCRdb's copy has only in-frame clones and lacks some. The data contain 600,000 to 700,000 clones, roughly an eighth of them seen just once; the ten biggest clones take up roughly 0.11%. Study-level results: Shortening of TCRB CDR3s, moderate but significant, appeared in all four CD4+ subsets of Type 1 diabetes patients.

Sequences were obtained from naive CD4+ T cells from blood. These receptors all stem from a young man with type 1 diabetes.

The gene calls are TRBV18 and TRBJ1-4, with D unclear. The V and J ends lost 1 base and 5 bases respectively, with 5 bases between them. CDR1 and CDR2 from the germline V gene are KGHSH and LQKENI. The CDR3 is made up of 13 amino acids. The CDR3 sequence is CASSPLANEKLFF. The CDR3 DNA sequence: TGTGCCAGCTCACCACTAGCCAATGAAAAACTGTTTTTT.

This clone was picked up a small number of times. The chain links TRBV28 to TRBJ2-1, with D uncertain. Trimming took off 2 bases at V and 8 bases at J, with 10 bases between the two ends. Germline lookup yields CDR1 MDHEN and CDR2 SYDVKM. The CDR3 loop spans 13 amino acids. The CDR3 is CASSLHHKDEQFF. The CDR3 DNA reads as TGTGCCAGCAGTTTACATCATAAGGATGAGCAGTTCTTC. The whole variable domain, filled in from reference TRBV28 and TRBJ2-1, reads DVKVTQSSRYLVKRTGEKVFLECVQDMDHENMFWYRQDPGLGLRLIYFSYDVKMKEKGDIPEGYSVSREKKERFSLILESASTNQTSMYLCASSLHHKDEQFFGPGTRLTVL.

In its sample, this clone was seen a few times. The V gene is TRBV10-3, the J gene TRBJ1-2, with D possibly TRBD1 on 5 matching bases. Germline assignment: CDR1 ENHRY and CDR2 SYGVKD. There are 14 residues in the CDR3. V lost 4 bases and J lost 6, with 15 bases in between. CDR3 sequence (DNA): TGTGCCATCAGTGCCTCGGGGGATCGAGATGGCTACACCTTC. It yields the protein CAISASGDRDGYTF.